Given below is one TCR beta chain in context. As processed by the authors: The assay estimated nucleated cells by amplifying reference gene primers. The table came from immunoSEQ multiplex PCR; TCRdb's copy has only in-frame clones and leaves some out. D and trimming come from the DNA, and the V and J calls and clone size come from that table. The sample comprises 65,000 to 85,000 clones, 88% of which are singletons, and about 21% rests with the top ten. J was trimmed by 2 bases and V by 3 bases; bases with no gene match: 1. This CDR3 has 15 residues. From germline, CDR1 is SGHAT and CDR2 FQNNGV. The data stem from a study of blood T cell repertoires in COVID-19. Turning to the study itself: Acute-phase and convalescent COVID-19 samples originated in the United States, Italy and Spain.

This TCR was sampled from a human donor in a cohort sampled during active COVID-19. The V gene is TRBV11-2, the J gene TRBJ2-7; 13 nucleotides align to TRBD2. The sample consisted of peripheral blood. The CDR3 reads CASSFGLAGAYEQYF. As DNA, the CDR3 is TGTGCCAGCAGCTTCGGACTAGCGGGAGCCTACGAGCAGTACTTC.